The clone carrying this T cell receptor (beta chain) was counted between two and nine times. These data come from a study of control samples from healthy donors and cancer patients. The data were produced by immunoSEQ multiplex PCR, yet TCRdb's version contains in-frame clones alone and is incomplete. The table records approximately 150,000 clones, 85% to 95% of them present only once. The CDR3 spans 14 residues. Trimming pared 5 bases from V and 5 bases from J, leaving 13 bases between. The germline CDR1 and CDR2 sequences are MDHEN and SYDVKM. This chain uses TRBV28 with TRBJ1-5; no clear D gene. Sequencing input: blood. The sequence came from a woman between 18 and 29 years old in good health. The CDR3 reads CASSPTPPHQPQHF. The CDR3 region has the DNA TGTGCCAGCAGTCCAACCCCCCCCCATCAGCCCCAGCATTTT.